A selection of T cell receptor beta chains follows, all from one sample in a study of blood T cell repertoires in COVID-19. Clones were read by immunoSEQ multiplex PCR, and TCRdb kept only the in-frame ones, dropping some. The data hold 70,000 or so clones, with around 89% observed a single time. The sample was peripheral blood. These receptors all stem from a man aged 60 to 69 with acute or convalescent COVID-19. Each CDR3 is given with its conserved first and last residue. A D gene is named only where the DNA matches it firmly. The size of a clone is reported for some rows only, either as once, few or many, or as a class for expanded clones.

v_gene: TRBV19
j_gene: TRBJ2-3
d_gene: NA
abundance: once
CDR3nt: TGTGCCAGTACCCTTACAGGGGCGGGATCGACAGATACGCAGTATTTT
CDR3aa: CASTLTGAGSTDTQYF

v_gene: TRBV3-1/TRBV3-2
j_gene: TRBJ1-4
d_gene: NA
abundance: NA
CDR3nt: TGTGCCAGCAGCCAAGATCAAGGGGATGAAAAACTGTTTTTT
CDR3aa: CASSQDQGDEKLFF

v_gene: TRBV7-9
j_gene: TRBJ2-1
d_gene: TRBD2
abundance: NA
CDR3nt: TGTGCCAGCAGCTTACCTACTAGCGGGTTTTCCTACAATGAGCAGTTCTTC
CDR3aa: CASSLPTSGFSYNEQFF

v_gene: TRBV5-6
j_gene: TRBJ2-7
d_gene: TRBD2
abundance: NA
CDR3nt: TGTGCCAGCAGCGCGGGACTAGCGTCCTACGAGCAGTACTTC
CDR3aa: CASSAGLASYEQYF

v_gene: TRBV7-9
j_gene: TRBJ1-1
d_gene: NA
abundance: NA
CDR3nt: TGTGCCAGCAGCCCACGGGGGGCGCCCACTGAAGCTTTCTTT
CDR3aa: CASSPRGAPTEAFF

v_gene: TRBV5-4
j_gene: TRBJ1-3
d_gene: NA
abundance: NA
CDR3nt: TGTGCCAGCAGCGAGGACAGTGGAAACACCATATATTTT
CDR3aa: CASSEDSGNTIYF

v_gene: TRBV6-5
j_gene: TRBJ1-2
d_gene: NA
abundance: NA
CDR3nt: TGTGCCAGCAGCGGGGGGGGATATGGCTACACCTTC
CDR3aa: CASSGGGYGYTF

v_gene: TRBV9
j_gene: TRBJ1-6
d_gene: TRBD1
abundance: NA
CDR3nt: TGTGCCAGCAGCGTAGGCTGGGACAGGGGGCTACCCCTCCACTTT
CDR3aa: CASSVGWDRGLPLHF

v_gene: TRBV13
j_gene: TRBJ2-7
d_gene: NA
abundance: NA
CDR3nt: TGTGCCAGCAGCTTGGGAGATTACGAGCAGTACTTC
CDR3aa: CASSLGDYEQYF

v_gene: TRBV3-1/TRBV3-2
j_gene: TRBJ1-4
d_gene: NA
abundance: NA
CDR3nt: TGTGCCAGCAGCCAAGAAAGTTTACGGGGGATCGAGTCTACTAATGAAAAACTGTTTTTT
CDR3aa: CASSQESLRGIESTNEKLFF

v_gene: TRBV7-8
j_gene: TRBJ2-2
d_gene: TRBD2
abundance: NA
CDR3nt: TGTGCCAGCAGCTTAGTGGGCGGTAGCGGGGGAACCGGGGAGCTGTTTTTT
CDR3aa: CASSLVGGSGGTGELFF

v_gene: TRBV28
j_gene: TRBJ1-2
d_gene: NA
abundance: once
CDR3nt: TGTGCCAGCAGTTTAGGGAGAAATGAGTATGGCTACACCTTC
CDR3aa: CASSLGRNEYGYTF

v_gene: TRBV5-6
j_gene: TRBJ2-4
d_gene: NA
abundance: NA
CDR3nt: TGTGCCAGCAGCTCCGGACGGTGGGAGGACATTCAGTACTTC
CDR3aa: CASSSGRWEDIQYF

v_gene: TRBV12-3/TRBV12-4
j_gene: TRBJ2-7
d_gene: NA
abundance: NA
CDR3nt: TGTGCCAGCAGCTCAAAAAGACAGTACGAGCAGTACTTC
CDR3aa: CASSSKRQYEQYF

v_gene: TRBV19
j_gene: TRBJ1-1
d_gene: TRBD1
abundance: NA
CDR3nt: TGTGCCAGTAGGGGACAGGGGGCGGGCACTGAAGCTTTCTTT
CDR3aa: CASRGQGAGTEAFF

v_gene: TRBV3-1/TRBV3-2
j_gene: TRBJ2-5
d_gene: NA
abundance: NA
CDR3nt: TGTGCCAGCAGCCCCGAGTGGGAGACCCAGTACTTC
CDR3aa: CASSPEWETQYF

v_gene: TRBV9
j_gene: TRBJ2-5
d_gene: TRBD1
abundance: NA
CDR3nt: TGTGCCAGCAGCGTAGTCGGGCGGCAGGGGGTCGGAGAGACCCAGTACTTC
CDR3aa: CASSVVGRQGVGETQYF

v_gene: TRBV6-4
j_gene: TRBJ1-2
d_gene: NA
abundance: NA
CDR3nt: TGTGCCAGCAGCGCTAACGGAGGTGCTTCTGGCTACACCTTC
CDR3aa: CASSANGGASGYTF

v_gene: TRBV21-1
j_gene: TRBJ2-7
d_gene: NA
abundance: NA
CDR3nt: TGTGCCAGCAGCAAACCCCGGGACAGGGTCAACGAGCAGTACTTC
CDR3aa: CASSKPRDRVNEQYF

v_gene: TRBV3-1/TRBV3-2
j_gene: TRBJ2-7
d_gene: NA
abundance: NA
CDR3nt: TGTGCCAGCACCAAGCGGTCCAGGGGCGAGCAGTACTTC
CDR3aa: CASTKRSRGEQYF

v_gene: TRBV7-3
j_gene: TRBJ1-4
d_gene: NA
abundance: NA
CDR3nt: TGTGCCAGCAGCTCCTGGGGCGAGAGTAATGAAAAACTGTTTTTT
CDR3aa: CASSSWGESNEKLFF

v_gene: TRBV9
j_gene: TRBJ2-2
d_gene: NA
abundance: NA
CDR3nt: TGTGCCAGCAGCGGCGACCCCTCGGGGCTAGCGCTTACCGGGGAGCTGTTTTTT
CDR3aa: CASSGDPSGLALTGELFF

v_gene: TRBV9
j_gene: TRBJ1-5
d_gene: NA
abundance: NA
CDR3nt: TGTGCCAGCAGCGTAGATAGTTATAGCAATCAGCCCCAGCATTTT
CDR3aa: CASSVDSYSNQPQHF

v_gene: TRBV18
j_gene: TRBJ2-1
d_gene: TRBD2
abundance: NA
CDR3nt: TGTGCCAGCTCACCATCGGGGGGATTCAGTGAGCAGTTCTTC
CDR3aa: CASSPSGGFSEQFF

v_gene: TRBV6-1
j_gene: TRBJ1-5
d_gene: TRBD1
abundance: NA
CDR3nt: TGTGCCAGCAGTGAAGCGACAGGGGGGAGGCAGCCCCAGCATTTT
CDR3aa: CASSEATGGRQPQHF

v_gene: TRBV9
j_gene: TRBJ1-1
d_gene: TRBD1
abundance: once
CDR3nt: TGTGCCAGCAGCACTAGGACAGGGAGAGGCATGAACACTGAAGCTTTCTTT
CDR3aa: CASSTRTGRGMNTEAFF

v_gene: TRBV5-1
j_gene: TRBJ2-3
d_gene: NA
abundance: NA
CDR3nt: TGCGCCAGCAGCTCGGCGGTAACAGATACGCAGTATTTT
CDR3aa: CASSSAVTDTQYF